These T cell receptor beta chains were read from a single sample in a study of metastatic and nonmetastatic thyroid tumors. TCRdb re-called the PCR reads with MiXCR. The sample includes about 49,000 clones, roughly 4% of them seen just once. Material for sequencing was blood. The receptors shown here come from a female donor with papillary thyroid cancer or a benign thyroid nodule (not recorded which). Some clones in this sample may be carry-over from other donors' samples. The CDR3 runs from the conserved cysteine through the conserved F or W. D genes are given only for firm matches. Size is omitted from some rows. Given values are once, few, many or a class for expanded clones.

TRBV29-1,TRBJ2-2,-,many,TGCAGCGTTGAACGTGGGGTGAACACCGGGGAGCTGTTTTTT,CSVERGVNTGELFF
TRBV13,TRBJ2-5,TRBD2,many,TGTGCCAGCAGCCTTAGCGGGAGGGTCCAAGAGACCCAGTACTTC,CASSLSGRVQETQYF
TRBV5-1,TRBJ2-5,-,-,TGCGCCAGCAGCATCGAGGATGGGCGTCAAGAGACCCAGTACTTC,CASSIEDGRQETQYF
TRBV27,TRBJ2-3,-,few,TGTGCCAGCAGAACCCCAAGGGGGGTCCGAGTGGATACGCAGTATTTT,CASRTPRGVRVDTQYF
TRBV2,TRBJ2-5,TRBD1,many,TGTGCCAGCAGCCAACAGGGGGCTCTGGAGACCCAGTACTTC,CASSQQGALETQYF
TRBV2,TRBJ1-2,-,-,TGTGCCAGCAGGATGAAGGGGATTGGGTATGGCTACACCTTC,CASRMKGIGYGYTF
TRBV30,TRBJ2-3,-,-,TGTGCCTGTAGTGCCGTGAATACGCAGTATTTT,CACSAVNTQYF
TRBV12-3/TRBV12-4,TRBJ1-4,-,many,TGTGCCAGCAGTCTTCCCGTAGGGAAACTGTTTTTT,CASSLPVGKLFF
TRBV24-1,TRBJ2-5,TRBD1,few,TGTGCCACCAGTGAATACCAAGACAGGGGGAGAGAGACCCAGTACTTC,CATSEYQDRGRETQYF
TRBV24-1,TRBJ2-1,-,many,TGTGCCACCAGTGATGCGAACATTTATGAGCAGTTCTTC,CATSDANIYEQFF
TRBV10-1,TRBJ2-7,-,-,TGCGCCAGCAGTAGGGACACCCTGGACGAGAAGTACTTC,CASSRDTLDEKYF
TRBV6-2/TRBV6-3,TRBJ1-2,-,few,TGTGCCAGCAGTGACCAGGGAGTCTATGGCTACACCTTC,CASSDQGVYGYTF
TRBV25-1,TRBJ1-6,-,medium-sized,TGTGCCAGCAGTGGGGGGCGGGAAGTACCGGCCCTCCACTTT,CASSGGREVPALHF
TRBV4-1,TRBJ1-1,-,many,TGCGCCAGCAGCTACCGGGGACGGGAGAACACTGAAGCTTTCTTT,CASSYRGRENTEAFF
TRBV4-1,TRBJ2-1,-,few,TGCGCCAGCAGCTCTCAAGCGGGCTCATACTACAATGAGCAGTTCTTC,CASSSQAGSYYNEQFF
TRBV5-1,TRBJ2-2,TRBD2,many,TGCGCCAGCAGCTCTGCGGGAGTAGGTACCGGGGAGCTGTTTTTT,CASSSAGVGTGELFF
TRBV12-3/TRBV12-4,TRBJ1-1,TRBD1,few,TGTGCCAGCAGCCGTCCGGGACAGGGGAACACTGAAGCTTTCTTT,CASSRPGQGNTEAFF
TRBV9,TRBJ2-3,-,many,TGTGCCAGCAGCAGAAGGACAGATACGCAGTATTTT,CASSRRTDTQYF
TRBV2,TRBJ2-7,-,medium-sized,TGTGCCAGCAGTGAAAGTTATAGGGCGCCTTACGAGCAGTACTTC,CASSESYRAPYEQYF
TRBV24-1,TRBJ2-3,-,medium-sized,TGTGCCACCAGTGATTTACAGGGACACACAGATACGCAGTATTTT,CATSDLQGHTDTQYF
TRBV6-2/TRBV6-3,TRBJ1-6,-,-,TGTGCCAGCAGCCGTGACGTGAGCTCCTATAATTCACCCCTCCACTTT,CASSRDVSSYNSPLHF
TRBV6-1,TRBJ1-1,-,few,TGTGCCAGCGCCTCCCGGGACACCAACACTGAAGCTTTCTTT,CASASRDTNTEAFF
TRBV19,TRBJ1-1,-,-,TGTGTCAGTAGTATCCGAACAGGACTAACGAACACTGAAGCTTTCTTT,CVSSIRTGLTNTEAFF
TRBV7-3,TRBJ2-1,-,many,TGTGCCAGCGGGTTAGCCGCCTACAATGAGCAGTTCTTC,CASGLAAYNEQFF
TRBV20-1,TRBJ2-7,TRBD2,many,TGCAGTGCTAGAGAGGAGACTAGCGGAACCTACGAGCAGTACTTC,CSAREETSGTYEQYF
TRBV6-4,TRBJ1-2,-,many,TGTGCCAGCAGTGCAGGGTCGGACAGCGGCTATGGCTACACCTTC,CASSAGSDSGYGYTF
TRBV20-1,TRBJ2-1,TRBD2,-,TGCAGTGCTTTCACTCTAGCGGGAGGCTCCTACAATGAGCAGTTCTTC,CSAFTLAGGSYNEQFF
TRBV6-1,TRBJ2-2,-,medium-sized,TGTGCCAGCAGTGAAAGCAGGGCCGGGGAGCTGTTTTTT,CASSESRAGELFF
TRBV5-1,TRBJ1-1,-,few,TGCGCCAGCAGCCCGCCCGGGAACTCCCGTGGCACTGAAGCTTTCTTT,CASSPPGNSRGTEAFF
TRBV4-1,TRBJ2-7,TRBD1,many,TGCGCCAGCAGCCGCACCGGGACAGGAAACTACGAGCAGTACTTC,CASSRTGTGNYEQYF
TRBV29-1,TRBJ2-1,TRBD2,many,TGCAGCGGCCTCGCCCGCTCCGGGACTAGCGGGAGTCAGGGGTACAATGAGCAGTTCTTC,CSGLARSGTSGSQGYNEQFF
TRBV18,TRBJ2-3,-,few,TGTGCCAGCTCGCCCCTCGGGGCCGACACAGATACGCAGTATTTT,CASSPLGADTDTQYF
TRBV5-1,TRBJ1-3,TRBD1,many,TGCGCCAGCAGCGCGGAAACTCAGGGGGCTGACTCTGGAAACACCATATATTTT,CASSAETQGADSGNTIYF
TRBV29-1,TRBJ2-5,-,many,TGCAGCGTTGACGGGTTAGCGGAATACCAAGAGACCCAGTACTTC,CSVDGLAEYQETQYF
TRBV24-1,TRBJ1-2,-,many,TGTGCCACCAGTGATCCGGAACAGGGTCCCTATGGCTACACCTTC,CATSDPEQGPYGYTF
TRBV4-2,TRBJ2-7,TRBD1,-,TGTGCCAGCAGCCCCGGGACAGGGTCCTACGAGCAGTACTTC,CASSPGTGSYEQYF
TRBV5-5,TRBJ1-3,-,many,TGTGCCAGCAGCTTGTTCCAGCTGGGGCTTGGAAACACCATATATTTT,CASSLFQLGLGNTIYF
TRBV27,TRBJ1-2,-,few,TGTGCCAGCAGTCCCCGATCGGACTATGGCTACACCTTC,CASSPRSDYGYTF
TRBV7-3,TRBJ2-1,TRBD2,few,TGTGCCAGCAGCTTAATGGGGGGGGTCTACGATGAGCAGTTCTTC,CASSLMGGVYDEQFF
TRBV7-2,TRBJ1-2,-,many,TGTGCCAGCAGCTTAAGTTCAGATAACTATGGCTACACCTTC,CASSLSSDNYGYTF
TRBV30,TRBJ1-2,-,many,TGTGCCTACCACAGGGATCTTATCTATGGCTACACCTTC,CAYHRDLIYGYTF
TRBV10-3,TRBJ2-7,-,few,TGTGCCATCAGACCTAGCCTAACCTCCTACGAGCAGTACTTC,CAIRPSLTSYEQYF
TRBV20-1,TRBJ2-5,TRBD2,many,TGCAGTGCTAGAGATTCTTCTGGCGGGAGGGCCTTGGAGACCCAGTACTTC,CSARDSSGGRALETQYF
TRBV5-1,TRBJ1-1,-,many,TGCGCCAGCAGCTTGGGATTTGGGGCGAACACTGAAGCTTTCTTT,CASSLGFGANTEAFF
TRBV6-1,TRBJ1-5,-,few,TGTGCCAGCAGTGAACACCTGGGGCAGGGCCTCAATCAGCCCCAGCATTTT,CASSEHLGQGLNQPQHF
TRBV27,TRBJ2-7,TRBD1,-,TGTGCCAGCAGTTTACGGGGAGCGACAGGGGCTTCGGGCGAGCAGTACTTC,CASSLRGATGASGEQYF
TRBV11-3,TRBJ2-7,-,many,TGTGCCAGCAGCTTAGGTATCGGGGCAAGCTCCTACGAGCAGTACTTC,CASSLGIGASSYEQYF
TRBV6-9,TRBJ2-7,-,few,TGCGCCAGTAGTCGAGGGGCGGGGGAGCAGTACTTC,CASSRGAGEQYF
TRBV6-1,TRBJ2-2,TRBD2,many,TGTGCCAGCAAGGGAGGGTTTACCGGGGAGCTGTTTTTT,CASKGGFTGELFF
TRBV27,TRBJ2-6,TRBD2,many,TGTGCCAGCAGTACGGGGGGGCGTGGGGCCAACGTCCTGACTTTC,CASSTGGRGANVLTF
TRBV20-1,TRBJ2-7,-,many,TGCAGTGCTAGAGCGTCAGACCACGAGCAGTACTTC,CSARASDHEQYF
TRBV6-2/TRBV6-3,TRBJ2-3,-,medium-sized,TGTGCCAGCGAAGGTGAGGACACAGATACGCAGTATTTT,CASEGEDTDTQYF
TRBV7-2,TRBJ2-7,TRBD1,-,TGTGCCAGCAGCTTACCGGCGGACAGGACAACCTACGAGCAGTACTTC,CASSLPADRTTYEQYF
TRBV7-9,TRBJ2-3,TRBD2,many,TGTGCCAGCAGCTCCCCGGGACTAGCGGGACGCACAGATACGCAGTATTTT,CASSSPGLAGRTDTQYF
TRBV11-2,TRBJ1-4,TRBD1,many,TGTGCCAGCAGCACCGGGACAGGGGGTTTTGAAAAACTGTTTTTT,CASSTGTGGFEKLFF
TRBV2,TRBJ1-2,-,many,TGTGCCAGCAGTAGACTGCTATATGGCTACACCTTC,CASSRLLYGYTF
TRBV7-3,TRBJ2-1,TRBD2,many,TGTGCCAGCAGCTTAGCGGGAGGGGGGAATGAGCAGTTCTTC,CASSLAGGGNEQFF
TRBV12-3/TRBV12-4,TRBJ2-1,-,few,TGTGCCAGCAGTTTGTCGGGTGAGGAGCAGTTCTTC,CASSLSGEEQFF
TRBV12-3/TRBV12-4,TRBJ2-1,-,many,TGTGCCAGCAGGCCAAAAACTAGTTCTTCGCTCAATGAGCAGTTCTTC,CASRPKTSSSLNEQFF